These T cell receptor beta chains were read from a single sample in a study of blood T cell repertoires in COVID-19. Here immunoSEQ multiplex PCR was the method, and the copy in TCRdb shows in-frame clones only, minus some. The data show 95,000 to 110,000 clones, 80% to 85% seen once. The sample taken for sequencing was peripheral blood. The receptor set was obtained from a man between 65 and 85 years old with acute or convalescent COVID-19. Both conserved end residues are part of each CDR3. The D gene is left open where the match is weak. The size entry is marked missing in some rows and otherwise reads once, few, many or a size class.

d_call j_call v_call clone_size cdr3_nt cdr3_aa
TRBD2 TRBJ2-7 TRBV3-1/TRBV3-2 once TGTGCCAGCAGCCCCACCCGGAGCGGGGGCTTCTCCTACGAGCAGTACTTC CASSPTRSGGFSYEQYF
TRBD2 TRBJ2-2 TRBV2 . TGTGCCAGCTCGACTAGCGGGGGGGAGAACACCGGGGAGCTGTTTTTT CASSTSGGENTGELFF
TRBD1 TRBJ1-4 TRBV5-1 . TGCGCCAGCAGAGACGGGACAGTAAGCGAAAAACTGTTTTTT CASRDGTVSEKLFF
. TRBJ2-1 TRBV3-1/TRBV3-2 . TGTGCCAGCAGCCAAGGGAGGGCAGGTGAGCAGTTCTTC CASSQGRAGEQFF
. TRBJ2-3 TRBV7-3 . TGTGCCAGCAGTCCATGGGCAAACACAGATACGCAGTATTTT CASSPWANTDTQYF
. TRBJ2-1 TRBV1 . TGCACCAGCAGACTAGCGGGGGGGTCAACCTACAATGAGCAGTTCTTC CTSRLAGGSTYNEQFF
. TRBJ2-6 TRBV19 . TGTGCCAGTAGTATCCTCCAGGGGTCTGGGGCCAACGTCCTGACTTTC CASSILQGSGANVLTF
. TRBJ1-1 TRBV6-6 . TGTGCCAGCAGTTACGGCAGTTTGAACACTGAAGCTTTCTTT CASSYGSLNTEAFF
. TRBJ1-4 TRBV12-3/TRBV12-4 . TGTGCCAGCAGTTTGTTAAAGGGGGAAAAACTGTTTTTT CASSLLKGEKLFF
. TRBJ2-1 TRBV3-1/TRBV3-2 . TGTGCCAGCAGCCAAGAAGGATCGGCAGGCTCCTACAATGAGCAGTTCTTC CASSQEGSAGSYNEQFF
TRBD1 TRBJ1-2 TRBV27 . TGTGCCAGCAGCATTAACAGGGGCGGCTATGGCTACACCTTC CASSINRGGYGYTF
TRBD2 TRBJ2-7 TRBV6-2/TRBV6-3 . TGTGCCAGCAGTTTCTCCACCCGCCAGACTAGCGGGGGGTTTAAGCAGTACTTC CASSFSTRQTSGGFKQYF
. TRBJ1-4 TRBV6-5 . TGTGCCAGCGGCCCGGGGGGCACTAATGAAAAACTGTTTTTT CASGPGGTNEKLFF
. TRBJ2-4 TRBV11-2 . TGTGCCAGCAGCCCACAGGGAAATATAGCCAAAAACATTCAGTACTTC CASSPQGNIAKNIQYF
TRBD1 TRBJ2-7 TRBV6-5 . TGTGCCAGCAGTTTAACAGGGGGTACCTACGAGCAGTACTTC CASSLTGGTYEQYF
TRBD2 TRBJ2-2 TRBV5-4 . TGTGCCAGCAGCCCCGGGGGGGTCTTGAACACCGGGGAGCTGTTTTTT CASSPGGVLNTGELFF
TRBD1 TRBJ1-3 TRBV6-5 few TGTGCCAGCAGAAACACAGGGGGCTCTGGAAACACCATATATTTT CASRNTGGSGNTIYF
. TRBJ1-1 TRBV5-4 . TGTGCCAGCAGCTTTACGGGGAACCCTGAAGCTTTCTTT CASSFTGNPEAFF
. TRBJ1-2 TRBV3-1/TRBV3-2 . TGTGCCAGCAGCCCGTTGGACAGCTCCTATGGCTACACCTTC CASSPLDSSYGYTF
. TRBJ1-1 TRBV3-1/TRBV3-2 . TGTGCCAGCAGCCAAGATCAGGATATGAACACTGAAGCTTTCTTT CASSQDQDMNTEAFF
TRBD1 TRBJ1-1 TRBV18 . TGTGCCAGCTCACCCCGAGGACAGGGCGTAGGGAAAGACACTGAAGCTTTCTTT CASSPRGQGVGKDTEAFF
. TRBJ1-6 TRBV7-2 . TGTGCCAGCAGCTCCACAGTAAATTCACCCCTCCACTTT CASSSTVNSPLHF
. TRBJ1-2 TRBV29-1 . TGCAGCGTTGAAGGTGGGGGCCTCTATGGCTACACCTTC CSVEGGGLYGYTF
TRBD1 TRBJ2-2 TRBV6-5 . TGTGCCAGCAGGCGGACAGGGAACACCGGGGAGCTGTTTTTT CASRRTGNTGELFF
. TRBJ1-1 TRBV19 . TGTGCCAGTAGTAGCAGGGGAGAGGGCACTGAAGCTTTCTTT CASSSRGEGTEAFF
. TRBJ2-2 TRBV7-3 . TGTGCCAGCAGTCCGGACAGCAACACCGGGGAGCTGTTTTTT CASSPDSNTGELFF
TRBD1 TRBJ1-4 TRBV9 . TGTGCCAGCAGCATAACGACAGGGGGCAATGAAAAACTGTTTTTT CASSITTGGNEKLFF
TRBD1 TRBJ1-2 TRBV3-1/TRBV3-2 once TGTGCCAGCAGATCAACAGGGGGGCGGGATGGCTACACCTTC CASRSTGGRDGYTF
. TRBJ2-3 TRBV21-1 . TGTGCCAGCAGCGGGTACGGGCCTAGCGGGTTAGGGGATACAGATACGCAGTATTTT CASSGYGPSGLGDTDTQYF
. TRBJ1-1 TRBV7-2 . TGTGCCAGCAGCTTTAGGAGCACGCCCGAAGCTTTCTTT CASSFRSTPEAFF
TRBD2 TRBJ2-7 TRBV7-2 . TGTGCCAGCAGCTTAGCGCATCGGGGGGGCCGCTACTTC CASSLAHRGGRYF
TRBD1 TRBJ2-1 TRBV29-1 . TGCAGCGCTTCCGGGACAGGTTACAATGAGCAGTTCTTC CSASGTGYNEQFF
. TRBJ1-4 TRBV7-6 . TGTGCCAGCAGCCAGGACAGCACTAATGAAAAACTGTTTTTT CASSQDSTNEKLFF
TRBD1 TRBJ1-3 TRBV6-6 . TGTGCCAGCAGTCGCTCCGGGACAGGGGCTGGAAACACCATATATTTT CASSRSGTGAGNTIYF
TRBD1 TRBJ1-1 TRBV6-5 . TGTGCCAGCAGTTATACAGGGGTCACTGAAGCTTTCTTT CASSYTGVTEAFF
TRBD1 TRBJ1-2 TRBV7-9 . TGTGCCAGCCGCCCCCAGGGGGAAGGCTACACCTTC CASRPQGEGYTF
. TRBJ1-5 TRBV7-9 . TGTGCCAGCAGCTTTGACTCCGAGGGCAATCAGCCCCAGCATTTT CASSFDSEGNQPQHF
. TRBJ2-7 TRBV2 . TGTGCCAGCAGTGAGGGCAGGGCTTCCTACGAGCAGTACTTC CASSEGRASYEQYF
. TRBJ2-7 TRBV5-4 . TGTGCCAGCAGCTTGGAAGGGGGTGACTACGAGCAGTACTTC CASSLEGGDYEQYF
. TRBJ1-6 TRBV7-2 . TGTGCCAGCAGCTTAGGTGGGGCTACCAATTCACCCCTCCACTTT CASSLGGATNSPLHF
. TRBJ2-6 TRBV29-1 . TGCAGCGTTGTGGGGCAGGGAAGGACTGGGGCCAACGTCCTGACTTTC CSVVGQGRTGANVLTF
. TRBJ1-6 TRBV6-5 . TGTGCCAGCAATCTAAAGGGGGATTATAATTCACCCCTCCACTTT CASNLKGDYNSPLHF
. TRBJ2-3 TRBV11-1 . TGTGCCAGCAGCCCCGGGACTGCCGGGACTACGCAGTATTTT CASSPGTAGTTQYF
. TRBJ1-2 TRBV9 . TGTGCCAGCAGCGCGGACAGTTCCTCCAACTATGGCTACACCTTC CASSADSSSNYGYTF
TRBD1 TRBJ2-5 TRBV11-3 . TGTGCCAGCAGCCACAGGGGGTGGGGAGAGACCCAGTACTTC CASSHRGWGETQYF